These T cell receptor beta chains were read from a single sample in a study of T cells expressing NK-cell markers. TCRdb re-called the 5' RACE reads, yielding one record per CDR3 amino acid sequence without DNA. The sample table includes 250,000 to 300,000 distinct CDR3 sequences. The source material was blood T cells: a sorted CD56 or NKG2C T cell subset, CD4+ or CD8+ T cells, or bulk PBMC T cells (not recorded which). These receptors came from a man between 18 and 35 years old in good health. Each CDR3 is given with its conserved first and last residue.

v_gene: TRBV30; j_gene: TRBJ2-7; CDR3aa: CAWSVRLSYEQYF
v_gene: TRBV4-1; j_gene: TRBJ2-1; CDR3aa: CASSQVGGKSHEQFF
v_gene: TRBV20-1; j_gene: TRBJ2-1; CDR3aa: CSARDYRQGNYNEQFF
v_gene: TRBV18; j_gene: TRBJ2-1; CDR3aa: CASSIGPGLHNEQFF
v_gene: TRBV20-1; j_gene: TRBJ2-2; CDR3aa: CSARFLGSSGELFF
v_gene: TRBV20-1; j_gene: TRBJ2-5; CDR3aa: CSGAGGRGETQYF
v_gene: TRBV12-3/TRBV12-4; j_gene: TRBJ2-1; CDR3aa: CASSAGHNEQFF
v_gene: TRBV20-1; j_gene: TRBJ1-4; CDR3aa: CSASPTRVNEKLFF
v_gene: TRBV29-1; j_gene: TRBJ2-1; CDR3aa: CSVEDSGTSGRWSYNEQFF
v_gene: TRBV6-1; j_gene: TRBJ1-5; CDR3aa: CASSRRQGQGNQPQHF
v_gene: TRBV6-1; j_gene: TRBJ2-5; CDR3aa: CASRDGTGQETQYF
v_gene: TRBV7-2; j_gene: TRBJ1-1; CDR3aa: CASSLRGDGWDTEAFF
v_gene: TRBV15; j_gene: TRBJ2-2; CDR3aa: CATSRPGTSGNTGELFF
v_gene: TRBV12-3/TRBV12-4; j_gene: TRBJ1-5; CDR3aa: CASSLAGQQPQHF
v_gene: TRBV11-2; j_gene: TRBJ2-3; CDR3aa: CASSLGTRGIDTQYF
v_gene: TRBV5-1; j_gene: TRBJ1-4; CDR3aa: CASSLAADEKLFF
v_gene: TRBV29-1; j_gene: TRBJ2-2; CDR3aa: CSVDYGGRDTGELFF
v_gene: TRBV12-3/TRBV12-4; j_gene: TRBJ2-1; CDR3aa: CASSMYQAGGEQFF
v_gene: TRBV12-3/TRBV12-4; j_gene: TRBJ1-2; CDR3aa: CASSSEYGYTF
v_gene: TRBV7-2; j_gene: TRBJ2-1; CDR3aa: CASSVETHEQFF
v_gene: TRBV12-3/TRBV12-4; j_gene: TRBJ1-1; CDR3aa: CASSPTGRLRNTEAFF
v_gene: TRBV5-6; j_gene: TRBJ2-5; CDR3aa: CASSLGRVWETQYF
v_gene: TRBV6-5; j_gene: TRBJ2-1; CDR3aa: CASSYQPQRDEQFF
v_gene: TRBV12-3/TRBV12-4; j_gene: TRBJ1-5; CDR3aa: CASTTRGSSNQPQHF
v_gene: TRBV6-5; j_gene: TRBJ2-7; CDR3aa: CASSSKPREQYF
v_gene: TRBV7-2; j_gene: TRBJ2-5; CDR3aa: CASLGVLQETQYF
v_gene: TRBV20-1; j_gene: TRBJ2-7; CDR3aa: CSARDPLRTGEAGEQYF
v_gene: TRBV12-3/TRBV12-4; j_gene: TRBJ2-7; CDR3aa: CASTPVGRTYEQYF
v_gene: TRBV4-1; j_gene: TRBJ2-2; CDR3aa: CASSLGGGLPGELFF
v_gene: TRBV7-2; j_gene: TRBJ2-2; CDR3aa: CASSLRFRDTGELFF
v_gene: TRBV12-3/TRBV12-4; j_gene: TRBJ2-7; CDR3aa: CASSLTGVRSYEQYF
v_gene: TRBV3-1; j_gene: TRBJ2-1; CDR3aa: CASSSDRSGHYNEQFF
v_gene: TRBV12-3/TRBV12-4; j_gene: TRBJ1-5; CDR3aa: CASSRQNNQPQHF
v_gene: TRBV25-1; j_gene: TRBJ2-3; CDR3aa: CASGPLLTDTQYF